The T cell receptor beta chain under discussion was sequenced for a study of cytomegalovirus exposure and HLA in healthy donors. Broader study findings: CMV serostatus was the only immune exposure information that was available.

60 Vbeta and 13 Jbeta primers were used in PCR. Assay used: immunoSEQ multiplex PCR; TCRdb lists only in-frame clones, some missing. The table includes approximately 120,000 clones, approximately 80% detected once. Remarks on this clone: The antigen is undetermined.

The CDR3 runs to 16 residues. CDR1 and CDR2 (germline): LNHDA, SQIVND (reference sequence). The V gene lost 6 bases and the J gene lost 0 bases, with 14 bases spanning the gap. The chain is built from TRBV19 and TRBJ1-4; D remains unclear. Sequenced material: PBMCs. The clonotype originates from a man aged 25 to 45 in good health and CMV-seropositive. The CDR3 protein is CASRDPSGATNEKLFF. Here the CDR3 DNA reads TGTGCCAGTAGAGACCCCTCAGGCGCAACTAATGAAAAACTGTTTTTT.